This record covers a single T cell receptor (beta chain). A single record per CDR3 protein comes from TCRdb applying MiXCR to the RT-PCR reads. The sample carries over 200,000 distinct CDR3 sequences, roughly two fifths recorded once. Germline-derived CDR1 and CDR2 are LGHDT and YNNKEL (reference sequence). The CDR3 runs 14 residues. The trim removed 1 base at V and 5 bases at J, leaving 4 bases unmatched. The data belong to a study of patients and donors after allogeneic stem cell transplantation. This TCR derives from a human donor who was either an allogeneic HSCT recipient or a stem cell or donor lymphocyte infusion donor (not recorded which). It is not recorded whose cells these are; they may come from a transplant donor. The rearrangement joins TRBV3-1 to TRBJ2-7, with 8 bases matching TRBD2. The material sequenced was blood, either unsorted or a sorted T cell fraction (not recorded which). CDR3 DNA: TGTGCCAGCAGCCAAGCCAGCGGGGGAGACGAGCAGTACTTC. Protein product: CASSQASGGDEQYF.